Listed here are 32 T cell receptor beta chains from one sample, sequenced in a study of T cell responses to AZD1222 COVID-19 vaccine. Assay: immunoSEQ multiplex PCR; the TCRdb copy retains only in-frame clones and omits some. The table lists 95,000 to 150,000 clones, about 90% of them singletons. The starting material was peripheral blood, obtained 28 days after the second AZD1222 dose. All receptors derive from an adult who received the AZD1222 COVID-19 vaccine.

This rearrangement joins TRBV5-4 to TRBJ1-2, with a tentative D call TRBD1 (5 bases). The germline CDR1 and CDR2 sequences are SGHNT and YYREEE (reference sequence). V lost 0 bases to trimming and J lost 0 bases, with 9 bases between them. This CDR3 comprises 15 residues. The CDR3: CASSLGQGTNYGYTF. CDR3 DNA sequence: TGTGCCAGCAGCTTGGGTCAGGGAACTAACTATGGCTACACCTTC. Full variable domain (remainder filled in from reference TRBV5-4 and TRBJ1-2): ETGVTQSPTHLIKTRGQQVTLRCSSQSGHNTVSWYQQALGQGPQFIFQYYREEENGRGNFPPRFSGLQFPNYSSELNVNALELDDSALYLCASSLGQGTNYGYTFGSGTRLTVV.

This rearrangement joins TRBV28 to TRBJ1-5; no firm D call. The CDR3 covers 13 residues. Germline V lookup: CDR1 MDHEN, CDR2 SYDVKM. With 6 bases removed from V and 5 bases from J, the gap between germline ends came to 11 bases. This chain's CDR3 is CASRTYSYQPQHF. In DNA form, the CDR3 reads TGTGCCAGCAGGACTTACAGTTATCAGCCCCAGCATTTT. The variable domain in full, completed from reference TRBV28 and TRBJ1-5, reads DVKVTQSSRYLVKRTGEKVFLECVQDMDHENMFWYRQDPGLGLRLIYFSYDVKMKEKGDIPEGYSVSREKKERFSLILESASTNQTSMYLCASRTYSYQPQHFGDGTRLSIL.

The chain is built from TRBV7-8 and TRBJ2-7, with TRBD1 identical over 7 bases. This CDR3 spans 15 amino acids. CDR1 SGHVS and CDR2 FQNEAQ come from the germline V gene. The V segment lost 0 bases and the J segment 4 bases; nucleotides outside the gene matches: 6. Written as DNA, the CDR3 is TGTGCCAGCAGCTTAGCTCTCGGACAGGAGTACGAGCAGTACTTC. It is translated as CASSLALGQEYEQYF.

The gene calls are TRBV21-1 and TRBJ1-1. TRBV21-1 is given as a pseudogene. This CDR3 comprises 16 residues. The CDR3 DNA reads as TGTGCCAGCAGCAACGATCCGGGTAGGAATTACACTGAAGCTTTCTTT. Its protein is CASSNDPGRNYTEAFF.

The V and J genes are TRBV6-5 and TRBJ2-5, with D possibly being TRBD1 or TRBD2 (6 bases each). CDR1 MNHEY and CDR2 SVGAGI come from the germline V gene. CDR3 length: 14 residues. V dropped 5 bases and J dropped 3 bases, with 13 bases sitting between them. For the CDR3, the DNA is TGTGCCAGCAGTCGGGGGACACAGGAAGAGACCCAGTACTTC. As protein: CASSRGTQEETQYF.

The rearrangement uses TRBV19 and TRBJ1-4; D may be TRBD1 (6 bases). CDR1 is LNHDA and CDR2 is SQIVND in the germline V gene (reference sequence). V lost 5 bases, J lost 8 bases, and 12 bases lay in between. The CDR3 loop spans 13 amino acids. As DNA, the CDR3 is TGTGCCAGTAGTGAGGGGGTCAGAGAAAAACTGTTTTTT. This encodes CASSEGVREKLFF.

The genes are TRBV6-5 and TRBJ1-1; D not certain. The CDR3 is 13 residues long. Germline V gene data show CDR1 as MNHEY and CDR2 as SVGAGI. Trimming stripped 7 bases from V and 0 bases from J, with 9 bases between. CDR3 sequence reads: CASTVQLNTEAFF. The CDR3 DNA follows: TGTGCCAGCACAGTACAGCTGAACACTGAAGCTTTCTTT.

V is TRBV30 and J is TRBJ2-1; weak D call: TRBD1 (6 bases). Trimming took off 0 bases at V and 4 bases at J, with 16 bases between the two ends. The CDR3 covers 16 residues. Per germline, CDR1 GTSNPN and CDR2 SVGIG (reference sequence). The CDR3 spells CAWSVRVWGLYNEQFF. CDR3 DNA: TGTGCCTGGAGTGTAAGGGTATGGGGGCTATACAATGAGCAGTTCTTC.

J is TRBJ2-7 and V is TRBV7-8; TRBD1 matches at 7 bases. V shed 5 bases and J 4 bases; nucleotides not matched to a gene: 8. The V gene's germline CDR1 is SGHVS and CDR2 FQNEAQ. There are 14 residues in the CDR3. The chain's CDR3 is CASSLQMTGYEQYF. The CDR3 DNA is TGTGCCAGCAGCCTCCAGATGACAGGGTACGAGCAGTACTTC.

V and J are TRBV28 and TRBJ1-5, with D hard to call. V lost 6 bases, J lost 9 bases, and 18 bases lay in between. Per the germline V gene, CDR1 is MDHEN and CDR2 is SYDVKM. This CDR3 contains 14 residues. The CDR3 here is CASSTEVPFSPQHF. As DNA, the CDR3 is TGTGCCAGCAGCACCGAGGTCCCGTTTTCGCCCCAGCATTTT.

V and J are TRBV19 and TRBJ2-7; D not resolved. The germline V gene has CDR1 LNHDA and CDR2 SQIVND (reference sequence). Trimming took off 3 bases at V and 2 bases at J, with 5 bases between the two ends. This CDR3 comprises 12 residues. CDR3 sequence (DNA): TGTGCCAGTAGTATCGGGCCCTACGAGCAGTACTTC. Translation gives CASSIGPYEQYF. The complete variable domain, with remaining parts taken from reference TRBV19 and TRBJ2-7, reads DGGITQSPKYLFRKEGQNVTLSCEQNLNHDAMYWYRQDPGQGLRLIYYSQIVNDFQKGDIAEGYSVSREKKESFPLTVTSAQKNPTAFYLCASSIGPYEQYFGPGTRLTVT.

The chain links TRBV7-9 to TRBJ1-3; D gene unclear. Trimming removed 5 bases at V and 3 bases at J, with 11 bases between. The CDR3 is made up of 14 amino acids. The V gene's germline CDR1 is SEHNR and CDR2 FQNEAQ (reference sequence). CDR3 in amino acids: CASSPLGGGNTIYF. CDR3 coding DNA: TGTGCCAGCAGCCCACTCGGCGGTGGAAACACCATATATTTT.

CDR3 sequence: CASSLTQQGIAEAFF. CDR3 in DNA: TGTGCCAGCAGCTTAACCCAGCAGGGGATAGCTGAAGCTTTCTTT. This chain links TRBV7-9 with TRBJ1-1, with D maybe TRBD1 (6 bases). Germline loops: CDR1 SEHNR, CDR2 FQNEAQ (reference sequence). The CDR3 spans 15 residues. Trimming cost V 2 bases and J 6 bases, with 16 bases left between them.

DNA of the CDR3: TGTGCCAGCAGTGTTGCTTTCGGGGGGAACTACTCACCCCTCCACTTT. Translated, it gives CASSVAFGGNYSPLHF. The chain is built from TRBV6-1 and TRBJ1-6; possibly TRBD1 for D (5 bases). The CDR3 has 16 amino acids. Germline CDR1 is MNHNS and CDR2 is SASEGT. Between the trimmed V and J ends, which lost 4 bases and 10 bases, there was a span of 20 bases.

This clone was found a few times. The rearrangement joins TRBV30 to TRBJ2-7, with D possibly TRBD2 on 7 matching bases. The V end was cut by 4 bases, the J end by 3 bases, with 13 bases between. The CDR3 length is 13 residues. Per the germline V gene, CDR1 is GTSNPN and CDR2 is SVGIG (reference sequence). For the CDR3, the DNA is TGTGCCTGGAAACAGGGAGGGATCTACGAGCAGTACTTC. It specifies CAWKQGGIYEQYF.

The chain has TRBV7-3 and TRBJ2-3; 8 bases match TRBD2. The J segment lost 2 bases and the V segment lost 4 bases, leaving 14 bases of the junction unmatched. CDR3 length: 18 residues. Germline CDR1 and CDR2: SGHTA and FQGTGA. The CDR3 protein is CASSSSGSASGSTDTQYF. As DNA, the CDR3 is TGTGCCAGCAGCTCCTCCGGGTCGGCTAGCGGGTCCACAGATACGCAGTATTTT.

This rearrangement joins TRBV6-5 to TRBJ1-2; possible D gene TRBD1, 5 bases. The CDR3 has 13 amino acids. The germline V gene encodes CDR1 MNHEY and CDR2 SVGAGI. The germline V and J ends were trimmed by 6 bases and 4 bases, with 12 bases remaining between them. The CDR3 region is CASRAQASYGYTF. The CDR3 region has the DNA TGTGCCAGCAGGGCACAGGCATCCTATGGCTACACCTTC.

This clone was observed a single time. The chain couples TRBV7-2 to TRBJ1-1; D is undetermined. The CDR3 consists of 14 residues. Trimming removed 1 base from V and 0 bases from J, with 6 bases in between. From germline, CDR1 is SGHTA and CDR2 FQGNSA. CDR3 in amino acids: CASSLVALNTEAFF. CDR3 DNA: TGTGCCAGCAGCTTAGTGGCCCTGAACACTGAAGCTTTCTTT.

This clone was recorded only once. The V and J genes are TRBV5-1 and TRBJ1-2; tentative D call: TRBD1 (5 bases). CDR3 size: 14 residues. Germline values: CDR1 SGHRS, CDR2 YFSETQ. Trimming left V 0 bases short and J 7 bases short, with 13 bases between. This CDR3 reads CASSLEASGGGYTF. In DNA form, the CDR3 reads TGCGCCAGCAGCTTGGAGGCGAGTGGGGGTGGCTACACCTTC.

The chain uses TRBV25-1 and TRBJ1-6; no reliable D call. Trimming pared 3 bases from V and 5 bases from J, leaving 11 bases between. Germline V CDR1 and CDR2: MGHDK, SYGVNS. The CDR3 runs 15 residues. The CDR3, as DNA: TGTGCCAGCAGTGACCCCGAGGAGCATAATTCACCCCTCCACTTT. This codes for CASSDPEEHNSPLHF.

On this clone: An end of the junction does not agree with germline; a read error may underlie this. Written as DNA, the CDR3 is TGTGCCAGCAGCGAAGGGGGATTTGGTCAGCCCCAGCATTTT. Encoded protein: CASSEGGFGQPQHF. This sequence joins TRBV2 and TRBJ1-5, with D perhaps TRBD1 (6 bases). The germline gives CDR1 SNHLY, CDR2 FYNNEI. The CDR3 loop spans 14 amino acids.

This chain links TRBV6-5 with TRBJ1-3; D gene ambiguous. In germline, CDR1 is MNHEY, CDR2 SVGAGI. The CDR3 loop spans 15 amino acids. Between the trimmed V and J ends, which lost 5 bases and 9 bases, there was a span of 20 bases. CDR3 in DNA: TGTGCCAGCAGTCCTAGTCCGGGCCCCCGGAGCACCATATATTTT. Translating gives CASSPSPGPRSTIYF.

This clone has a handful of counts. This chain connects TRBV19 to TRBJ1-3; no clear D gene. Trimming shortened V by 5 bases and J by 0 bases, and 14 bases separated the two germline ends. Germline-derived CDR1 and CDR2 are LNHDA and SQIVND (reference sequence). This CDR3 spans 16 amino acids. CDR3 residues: CASSAIGGRSGNTIYF. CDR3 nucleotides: TGTGCCAGTAGTGCTATCGGCGGGCGCTCTGGAAACACCATATATTTT.

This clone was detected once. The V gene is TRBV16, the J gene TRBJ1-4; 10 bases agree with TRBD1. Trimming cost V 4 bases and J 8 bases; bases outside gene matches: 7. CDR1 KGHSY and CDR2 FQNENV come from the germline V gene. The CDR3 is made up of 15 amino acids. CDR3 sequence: CASSLAGTGAEKLFF. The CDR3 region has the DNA TGTGCCAGCAGCCTAGCCGGGACAGGGGCAGAAAAACTGTTTTTT.

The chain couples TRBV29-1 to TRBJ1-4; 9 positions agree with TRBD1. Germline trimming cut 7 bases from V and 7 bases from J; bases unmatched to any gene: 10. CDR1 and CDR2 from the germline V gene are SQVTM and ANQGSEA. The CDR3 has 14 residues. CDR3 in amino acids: CSASLATGGEKLFF. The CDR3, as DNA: TGCAGCGCCTCTCTTGCGACAGGGGGTGAAAAACTGTTTTTT.

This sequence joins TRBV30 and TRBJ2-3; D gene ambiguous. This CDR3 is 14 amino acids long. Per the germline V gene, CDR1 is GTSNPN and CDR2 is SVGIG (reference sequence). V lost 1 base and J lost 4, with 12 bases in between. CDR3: CAWSATIGADTQYF. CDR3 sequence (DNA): TGTGCCTGGAGTGCGACCATCGGTGCAGATACGCAGTATTTT.

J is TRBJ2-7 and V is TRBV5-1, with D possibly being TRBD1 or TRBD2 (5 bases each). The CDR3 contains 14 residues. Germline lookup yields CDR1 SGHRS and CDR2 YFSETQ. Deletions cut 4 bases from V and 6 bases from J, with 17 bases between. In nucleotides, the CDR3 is TGCGCCAGCAGCCTCACGCAATCCGGGGCCGAGCAGTACTTC. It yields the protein CASSLTQSGAEQYF.

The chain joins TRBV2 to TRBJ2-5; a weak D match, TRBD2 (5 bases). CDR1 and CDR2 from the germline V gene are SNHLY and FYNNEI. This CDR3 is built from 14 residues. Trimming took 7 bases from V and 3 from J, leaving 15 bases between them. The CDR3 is CASTPQRQEETQYF. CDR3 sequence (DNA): TGTGCCAGCACTCCACAGCGGCAAGAAGAGACCCAGTACTTC.

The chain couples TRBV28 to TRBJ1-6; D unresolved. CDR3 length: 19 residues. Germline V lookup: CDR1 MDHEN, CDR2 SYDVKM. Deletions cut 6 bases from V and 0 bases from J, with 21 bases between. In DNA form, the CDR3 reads TGTGCCAGCAGCCCCGGGTGGGGTATCCGTACCTCCTATAATTCACCCCTCCACTTT. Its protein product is CASSPGWGIRTSYNSPLHF.

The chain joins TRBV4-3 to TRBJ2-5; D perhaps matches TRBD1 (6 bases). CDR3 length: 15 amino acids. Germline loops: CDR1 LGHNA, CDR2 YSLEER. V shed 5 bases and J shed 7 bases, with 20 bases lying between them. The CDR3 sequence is CASSSSGARGGTQYF. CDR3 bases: TGCGCCAGCAGCTCGTCAGGGGCCCGAGGAGGGACCCAGTACTTC.

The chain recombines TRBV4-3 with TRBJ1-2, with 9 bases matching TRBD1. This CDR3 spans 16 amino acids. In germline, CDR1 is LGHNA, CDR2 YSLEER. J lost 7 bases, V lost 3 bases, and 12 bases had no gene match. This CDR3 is CASSHPGQGSVGGYTF. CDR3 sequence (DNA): TGCGCCAGCAGCCACCCAGGACAGGGGTCGGTCGGTGGCTACACCTTC.

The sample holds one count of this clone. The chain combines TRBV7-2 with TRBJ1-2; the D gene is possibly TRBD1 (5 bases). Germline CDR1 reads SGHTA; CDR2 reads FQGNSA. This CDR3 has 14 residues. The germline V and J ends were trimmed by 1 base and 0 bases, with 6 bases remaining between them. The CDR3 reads CASSLGGPNYGYTF. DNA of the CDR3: TGTGCCAGCAGCTTAGGGGGCCCTAACTATGGCTACACCTTC.